By share of the sample, the clone carrying this T cell receptor beta chain is medium-sized. Its antigen remains unknown. The CDR3 contains 17 residues. Germline lookup yields CDR1 SGHNT and CDR2 YENEEA. Trimming at V came to 0 bases and at J to 9 bases, leaving 9 bases not matched to a gene. The sample belongs to a study of tumor and adjacent non-tumor tissue in lung cancer. General observations from the study: Tumor repertoires had a smaller top 100 clone share than normal lung.

Three rounds of nested PCR, following a modified ARM-PCR protocol, produced the TCRbeta library. In TCRdb, the multiplex PCR reads were re-called with MiXCR into one record per CDR3 protein. Here the sample spans about 76,000 distinct CDR3 sequences, about two thirds being singletons. This sample's RNA came from whole unsorted tissue. Chemotherapy-naive patients with new lung cancer underwent thoracic surgery in China, August–November 2014. The sequence derives from a woman in her 70s with non-small cell lung cancer. The J gene is TRBJ2-1, the V gene TRBV11-3; 12 nucleotides match TRBD2. Sequenced input: lung tumor tissue. The DNA of the CDR3 is TGTGCCAGCAGCTTAGATCTGAGGACTAGCGGGATACGTGAGCAGTTCTTC. Its translation: CASSLDLRTSGIREQFF.